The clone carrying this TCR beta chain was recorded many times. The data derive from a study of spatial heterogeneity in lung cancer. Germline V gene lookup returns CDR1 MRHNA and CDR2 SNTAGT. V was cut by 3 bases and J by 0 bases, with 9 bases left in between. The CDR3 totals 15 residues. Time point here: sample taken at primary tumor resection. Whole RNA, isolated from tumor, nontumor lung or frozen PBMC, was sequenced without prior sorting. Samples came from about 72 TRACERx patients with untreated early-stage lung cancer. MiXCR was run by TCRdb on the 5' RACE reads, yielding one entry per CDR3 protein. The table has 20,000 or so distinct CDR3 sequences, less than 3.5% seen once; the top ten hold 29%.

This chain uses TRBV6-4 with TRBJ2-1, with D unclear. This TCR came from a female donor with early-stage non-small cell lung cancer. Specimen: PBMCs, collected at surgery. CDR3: CASSDLGNSYNEQFF. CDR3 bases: TGTGCCAGCAGTGATTTGGGGAACTCCTACAATGAGCAGTTCTTC.